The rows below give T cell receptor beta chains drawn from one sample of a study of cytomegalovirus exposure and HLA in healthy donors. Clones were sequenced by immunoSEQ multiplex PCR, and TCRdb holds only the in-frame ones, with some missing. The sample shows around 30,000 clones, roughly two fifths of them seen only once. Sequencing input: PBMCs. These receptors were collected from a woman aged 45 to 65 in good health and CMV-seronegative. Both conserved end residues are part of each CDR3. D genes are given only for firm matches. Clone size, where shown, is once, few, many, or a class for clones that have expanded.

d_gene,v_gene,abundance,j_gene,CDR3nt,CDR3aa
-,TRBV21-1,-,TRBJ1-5,TGTGCCAGCAGTAGCCGTCGGCCCCAGCATTTT,CASSSRRPQHF
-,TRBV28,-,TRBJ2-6,TGTGCCAGCAGTCCTCTCAGGTCTGGGGCCAACGTCCTGACTTTC,CASSPLRSGANVLTF
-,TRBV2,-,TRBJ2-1,TGTGCCAGCAGGGTGGGAGGTGGGTACAATGAGCAGTTCTTC,CASRVGGGYNEQFF
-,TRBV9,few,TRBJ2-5,TGTGCCAGCAGCGTTAGGGCGGGATCCCCAGAGACCCAGTACTTC,CASSVRAGSPETQYF
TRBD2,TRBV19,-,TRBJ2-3,TGTGCCAGCCATCGGGGGGGAGGGGGCACAGATACGCAGTATTTT,CASHRGGGGTDTQYF
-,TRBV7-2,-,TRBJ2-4,TGTGCCAGCTCCCGGGACTTAAAAAACATTCAGTACTTC,CASSRDLKNIQYF
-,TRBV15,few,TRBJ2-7,TGTGCCACCAGCAGAGTGGGGGAACAGGGCGTTTTAAGCTCCTACGAGCAGTACTTC,CATSRVGEQGVLSSYEQYF
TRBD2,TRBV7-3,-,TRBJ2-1,TGTGCCAGCAGCTCTCAAGGACTAGCGGGAGGGGATGAGCAGTTCTTC,CASSSQGLAGGDEQFF
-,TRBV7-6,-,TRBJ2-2,TGTGCCAGCAGCTTAGGTCCTAGCGCTGCGGTCACCGGGGAGCTGTTTTTT,CASSLGPSAAVTGELFF
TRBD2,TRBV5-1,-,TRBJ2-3,TGCGCCAGCAGCGCCGCTAGCGGGGGAAGGAGAGATACGCAGTATTTT,CASSAASGGRRDTQYF
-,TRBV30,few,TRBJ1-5,TGTGCCTGGAGTTTCAAAAGGCAGGGCGGAGTTCAGCCCCAGCATTTT,CAWSFKRQGGVQPQHF
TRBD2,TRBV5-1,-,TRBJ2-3,TGCGCCAGCAGCTTGAGGGGGACTAGCGGGGGGAGGCCAGATACGCAGTATTTT,CASSLRGTSGGRPDTQYF
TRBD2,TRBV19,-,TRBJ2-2,TGTGCCACCCCGGGACTAAACACCGGGGAGCTGTTTTTT,CATPGLNTGELFF
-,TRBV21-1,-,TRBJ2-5,TGTGCCAGCAGCAAAAAGGGAGGGGGACGAAAGACCCAGTACTTC,CASSKKGGGRKTQYF
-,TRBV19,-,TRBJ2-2,TGTGCCAGTAGTCCCTCGGGAGCGAGCACCGGGGAGCTGTTTTTT,CASSPSGASTGELFF
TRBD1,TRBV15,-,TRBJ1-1,TGTGCCACCAGCAGAGGACAGGGCGGGACTGAAGCTTTCTTT,CATSRGQGGTEAFF
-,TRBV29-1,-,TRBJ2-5,TGCAGCGTTGGGGAGGCGAGGGAGACCCAGTACTTC,CSVGEARETQYF
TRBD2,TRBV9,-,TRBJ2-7,TGTGCCAGCAGCCCGACTAGCGGGAGCTCCTACGAGCAGTACTTC,CASSPTSGSSYEQYF
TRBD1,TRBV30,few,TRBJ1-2,TGTGCCTGGGCCCACAGGGGGCCCCGTGGGGGCTACACCTTC,CAWAHRGPRGGYTF
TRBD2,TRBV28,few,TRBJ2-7,TGTGCCAGCAGATCTCCGACTAGCGGGAGGGCCTATTCCTACGAGCAGTACTTC,CASRSPTSGRAYSYEQYF
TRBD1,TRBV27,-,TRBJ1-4,TGTGCCAGCAGTCCCGATGACAGGGAACTGTTTTTT,CASSPDDRELFF
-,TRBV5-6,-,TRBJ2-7,TGTGCCAGCAGCCAACAGGTCCGAGGTGCCGACGAGCAGTACTTC,CASSQQVRGADEQYF
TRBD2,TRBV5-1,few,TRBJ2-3,TGCGCCAGCAGCTACATAGCGGGGGGGTTGGTAGATACGCAGTATTTT,CASSYIAGGLVDTQYF
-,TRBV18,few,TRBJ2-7,TGTGCCAGCTCACCGGCCGCCAGGCCGAGCTCCTACGAGCAGTACTTC,CASSPAARPSSYEQYF
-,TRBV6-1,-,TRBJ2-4,TGTGCCAGCAGTGAAGCTCCTAGCAGGAACATTCAGTACTTC,CASSEAPSRNIQYF
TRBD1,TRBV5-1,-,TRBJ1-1,TGCGCCAGCAGCGCCGGGACAGAGGGCACTGAAGCTTTCTTT,CASSAGTEGTEAFF
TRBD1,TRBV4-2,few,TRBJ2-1,TGTGCCAGCAGCCAAGGCGGACAGGGGACCTACAATGAGCAGTTCTTC,CASSQGGQGTYNEQFF
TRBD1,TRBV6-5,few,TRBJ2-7,TGTGCCAGCAGTTATGACAGGGGCGTCTACGAGCAGTACTTC,CASSYDRGVYEQYF
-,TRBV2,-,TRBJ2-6,TGTGCCAGCACCTCAGGGGAACCTGGGGCCAACGTCCTGACTTTC,CASTSGEPGANVLTF
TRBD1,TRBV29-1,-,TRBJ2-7,TGCAGCGTTGGGGGCGTAGTAGGGGCAGGGGGAATCTACGAGCAGTACTTC,CSVGGVVGAGGIYEQYF
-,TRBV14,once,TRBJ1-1,TGTGCCAGCAGCCTGCCGGGACACTCAAACACTGAAGCTTTCTTT,CASSLPGHSNTEAFF
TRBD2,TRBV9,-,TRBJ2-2,TGTGCCAGCAGCCCGCGACTAGCGGAATACACCGGGGAGCTGTTTTTT,CASSPRLAEYTGELFF
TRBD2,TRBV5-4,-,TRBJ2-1,TGTGCCAGCAGCTTGGGCCCTAGCGGGGGGGGTGAGCAGTTCTTC,CASSLGPSGGGEQFF
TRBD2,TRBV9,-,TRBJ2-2,TGTGCCAGCAGCGTAGGGGCTAGCGGGAGAGGCGACACCGGGGAGCTGTTTTTT,CASSVGASGRGDTGELFF
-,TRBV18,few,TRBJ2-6,TGTGCCAGCTCACTAACCAGTACCACCTCTGGGGCCAACGTCCTGACTTTC,CASSLTSTTSGANVLTF
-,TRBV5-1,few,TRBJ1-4,TGCGCCAGCAGCTTGGGAACCGGGACAAAGAATGAAAAACTGTTTTTT,CASSLGTGTKNEKLFF
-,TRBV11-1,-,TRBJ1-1,TGTGCCAGCAGCTCCAGTCTTTCTGGGGCCACTGAAGCTTTCTTT,CASSSSLSGATEAFF
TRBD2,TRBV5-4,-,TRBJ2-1,TGTGCCAGCAGCTTGCCCAGCGGGGGGTCCGCCAATGAGCAGTTCTTC,CASSLPSGGSANEQFF
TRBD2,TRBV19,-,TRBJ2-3,TGTGCCAGTAGTATACCGCGGACTAGCGCCCGCACAGATACGCAGTATTTT,CASSIPRTSARTDTQYF
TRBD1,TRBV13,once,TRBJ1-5,TGTGCCAGCAGCTTAGGAGGACAGGGGTTATCAAATCAGCCCCAGCATTTT,CASSLGGQGLSNQPQHF
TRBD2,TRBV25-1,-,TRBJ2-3,TGTGCCAGCGCTAAGGCGGGGGGTGAGGGTACGCAGTATTTT,CASAKAGGEGTQYF